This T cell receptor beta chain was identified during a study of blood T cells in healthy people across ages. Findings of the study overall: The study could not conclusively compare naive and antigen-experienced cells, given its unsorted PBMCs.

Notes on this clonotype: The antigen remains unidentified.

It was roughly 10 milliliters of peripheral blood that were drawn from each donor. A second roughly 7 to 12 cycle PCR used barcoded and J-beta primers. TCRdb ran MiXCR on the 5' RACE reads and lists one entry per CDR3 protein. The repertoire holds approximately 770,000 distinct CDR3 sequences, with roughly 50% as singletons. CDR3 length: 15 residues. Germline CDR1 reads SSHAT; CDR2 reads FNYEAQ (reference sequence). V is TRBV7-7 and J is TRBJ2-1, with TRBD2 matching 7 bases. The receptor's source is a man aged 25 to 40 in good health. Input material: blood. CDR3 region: CAGSLGRAGSNEQFF. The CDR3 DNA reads TGTGCTGGCAGCTTAGGTCGAGCGGGAAGCAATGAGCAGTTCTTC.